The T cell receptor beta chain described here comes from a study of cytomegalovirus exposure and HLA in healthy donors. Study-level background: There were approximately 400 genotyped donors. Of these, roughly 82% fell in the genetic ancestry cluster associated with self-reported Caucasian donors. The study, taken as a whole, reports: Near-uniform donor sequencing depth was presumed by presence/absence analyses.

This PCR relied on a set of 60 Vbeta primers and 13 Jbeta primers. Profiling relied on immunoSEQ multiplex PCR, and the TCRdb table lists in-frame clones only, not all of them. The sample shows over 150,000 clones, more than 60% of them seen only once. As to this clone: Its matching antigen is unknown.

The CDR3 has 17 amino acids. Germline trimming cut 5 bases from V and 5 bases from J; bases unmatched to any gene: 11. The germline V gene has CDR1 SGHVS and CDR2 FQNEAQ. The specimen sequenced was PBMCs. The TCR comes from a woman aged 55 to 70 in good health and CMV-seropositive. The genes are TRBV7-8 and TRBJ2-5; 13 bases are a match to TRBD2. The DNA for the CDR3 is TGTGCCAGCAGCCCAACACCCAGGACTAGCGGGAGCGAGACCCAGTACTTC. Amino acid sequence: CASSPTPRTSGSETQYF.